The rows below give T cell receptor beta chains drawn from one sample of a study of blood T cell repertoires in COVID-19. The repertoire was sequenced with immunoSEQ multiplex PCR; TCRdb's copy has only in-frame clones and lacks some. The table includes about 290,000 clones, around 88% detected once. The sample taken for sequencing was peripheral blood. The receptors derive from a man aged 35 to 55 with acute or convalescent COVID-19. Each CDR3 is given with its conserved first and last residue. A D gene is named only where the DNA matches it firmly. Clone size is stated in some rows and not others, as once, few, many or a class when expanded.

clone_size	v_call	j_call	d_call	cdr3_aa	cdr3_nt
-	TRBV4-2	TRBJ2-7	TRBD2	CASSQGASGTYEQYF	TGTGCCAGCAGCCAAGGTGCTAGCGGAACCTACGAGCAGTACTTC
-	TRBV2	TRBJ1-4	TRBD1	CASMKDRVDEKLFF	TGTGCCAGCATGAAAGACAGGGTGGATGAAAAACTGTTTTTT
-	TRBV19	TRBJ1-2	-	CASTPLEGNYGYTF	TGTGCCAGTACCCCTCTTGAGGGTAACTATGGCTACACCTTC
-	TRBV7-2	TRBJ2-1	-	CASSFRRPTSGSEQFF	TGTGCCAGCAGCTTTCGAAGACCTACCTCGGGGAGTGAGCAGTTCTTC
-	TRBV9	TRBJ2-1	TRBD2	CASSVSRLAGSHNEQFF	TGTGCCAGCAGCGTGAGTCGACTAGCGGGGTCGCACAATGAGCAGTTCTTC
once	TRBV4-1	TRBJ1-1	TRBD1	CASSRTGEGNTEAFF	TGCGCCAGCAGCCGGACAGGGGAGGGGAACACTGAAGCTTTCTTT
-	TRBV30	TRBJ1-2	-	CAWSSTGNYGYTF	TGTGCCTGGAGCTCAACAGGAAACTATGGCTACACCTTC
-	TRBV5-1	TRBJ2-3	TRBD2	CASCQRGPPFNTDTQYF	TGCGCCAGCTGTCAGCGGGGGCCCCCTTTTAACACAGATACGCAGTATTTT
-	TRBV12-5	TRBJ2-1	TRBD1	CASGRDSGRQFF	TGTGCTAGTGGTAGGGACAGCGGACGGCAGTTCTTC
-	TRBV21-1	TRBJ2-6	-	CASSSRDRGSGANVLTF	TGTGCCAGCAGCTCCCGGGACAGGGGCTCTGGGGCCAACGTCCTGACTTTC
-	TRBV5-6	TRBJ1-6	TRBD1	CASSLVDRGQSPLHF	TGTGCCAGCAGCTTGGTTGACAGGGGGCAGTCACCCCTCCACTTT
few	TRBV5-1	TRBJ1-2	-	CASSLSVTSYGYTF	TGCGCCAGCAGCTTGTCGGTCACCTCATATGGCTACACCTTC
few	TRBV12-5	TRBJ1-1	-	CASGSHGQNTEAFF	TGTGCTAGTGGTTCGCACGGACAAAACACTGAAGCTTTCTTT
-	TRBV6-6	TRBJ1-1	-	CASSLQGPTEAFF	TGTGCCAGCAGCCTACAGGGACCCACTGAAGCTTTCTTT
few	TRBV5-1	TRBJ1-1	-	CASSPSVAADTEAFF	TGCGCCAGCAGCCCCAGCGTGGCCGCAGATACTGAAGCTTTCTTT
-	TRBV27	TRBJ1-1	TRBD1	CASSLSGQANTEAFF	TGTGCCAGCAGTTTATCGGGACAGGCGAACACTGAAGCTTTCTTT
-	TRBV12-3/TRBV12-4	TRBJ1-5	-	CASSYPPGQPQHF	TGTGCCAGCAGTTACCCCCCCGGTCAGCCCCAGCATTTT
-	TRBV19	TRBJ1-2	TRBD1	CASSTLDRVSGYTF	TGTGCCAGTAGTACCCTCGACAGGGTATCTGGCTACACCTTC
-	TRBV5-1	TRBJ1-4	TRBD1	CASSSGAAGGEKLFF	TGCGCCAGCAGCTCCGGGGCGGCAGGGGGCGAAAAACTGTTTTTT
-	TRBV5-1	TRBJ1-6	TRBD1	CASSLAPPTGGSYNSPLHF	TGCGCCAGCAGCTTGGCCCCTCCGACAGGGGGCTCCTATAATTCACCCCTCCACTTT
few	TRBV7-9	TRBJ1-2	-	CASSLEAGVGGYTF	TGTGCCAGCAGCTTAGAGGCGGGAGTCGGCGGCTACACCTTC
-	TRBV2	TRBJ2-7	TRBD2	CASSRLAGGLEQYF	TGTGCCAGCAGTCGACTAGCGGGGGGGCTCGAGCAGTACTTC
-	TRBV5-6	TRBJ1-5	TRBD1	CASSLGQGGQPQHF	TGTGCCAGCAGCCTCGGACAGGGGGGTCAGCCCCAGCATTTT
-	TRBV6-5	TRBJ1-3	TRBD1	CASSLTTGVSGNTIYF	TGTGCCAGCAGTTTGACCACAGGGGTCTCTGGAAACACCATATATTTT
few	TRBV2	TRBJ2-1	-	CASSLPRQTFYNEQFF	TGTGCCAGCAGCCTTCCAAGGCAGACATTCTACAATGAGCAGTTCTTC
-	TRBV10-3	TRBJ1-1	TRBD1	CAITRGTGNTEAFF	TGTGCCATCACCCGAGGGACAGGCAACACTGAAGCTTTCTTT
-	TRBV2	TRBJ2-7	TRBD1	CAGNDRVGGEQYF	TGTGCCGGCAACGACAGGGTAGGTGGCGAGCAGTACTTC
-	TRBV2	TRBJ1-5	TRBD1	CASTGQGDQPQHF	TGTGCCAGCACCGGGCAGGGGGATCAGCCCCAGCATTTT
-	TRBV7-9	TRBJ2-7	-	CASAPGGVYEQYF	TGTGCCAGCGCCCCAGGAGGGGTCTACGAGCAGTACTTC